This note documents a single T cell receptor beta chain sequence. V was pared by 1 base and J by 6 bases, with 6 bases of the junction left unmatched. Per germline, CDR1 MDHEN and CDR2 SYDVKM. The CDR3 is 15 amino acids. Recruitment covered fewer than 25 US areas and drew participants whose ages spanned about 18 to 89 years. Participants reported their clinical history, and cohort assignment relied on those reports. The entry originates in a study of blood T cell repertoires in COVID-19. Across the study: Samples taken during acute and convalescent COVID-19 were collected in the United States, Italy and Spain.

Clones were sequenced by immunoSEQ multiplex PCR, and TCRdb holds only the in-frame ones, with some missing. The sample includes some 350,000 clones, 80% to 90% of them seen just once. Sequenced material: PBMCs or T cells enriched from blood (not recorded which). The chain combines TRBV28 with TRBJ2-4; 7 positions match TRBD1. The clonotype originates from a young man who had recovered from COVID-19. The CDR3 coding sequence is TGTGCCAGCAGTTTATCTGGGCAGGGGGTAAACATTCAGTACTTC. Its translation: CASSLSGQGVNIQYF. Using reference TRBV28 and TRBJ2-4 for the parts outside the CDR3, the full variable domain is DVKVTQSSRYLVKRTGEKVFLECVQDMDHENMFWYRQDPGLGLRLIYFSYDVKMKEKGDIPEGYSVSREKKERFSLILESASTNQTSMYLCASSLSGQGVNIQYFGAGTRLSVL.